The 8 T cell receptor beta chains in this list originate from one sample, sequenced in a study of blood T cell repertoires in COVID-19 (dated by TCRdb to 2020 to 2022). Libraries were built with the immunoSEQ multiplex PCR assay. The table was pulled from immuneACCESS by TCRdb, which kept in-frame rearrangements only. Such tables lose some clones; where checked, under half of the loss comes from unresolved V genes, and the rest has no known cause. The sample table records around 94,000 clones; about 90% of these occur just once. Around 4% of the sample goes to the ten largest clones. Sample: peripheral blood. The receptors shown here come from a man aged 18-30 years with acute or convalescent COVID-19.

The chain uses TRBV27 and TRBJ1-6, with D unclear. The CDR3 extends over 12 amino acids. CDR1 and CDR2 (germline): MNHEY, SMNVEV (reference sequence). Trimming took 3 bases from V and 12 from J, leaving 9 bases between them. The CDR3 loop is CASSFQDRPLHF. In DNA form, the CDR3 reads TGTGCCAGCAGTTTCCAGGATCGACCCCTCCACTTT.

V usage is TRBV30 and J usage is TRBJ2-7, with D unresolved. The length of the CDR3 is 13 residues. In germline, CDR1 is GTSNPN, CDR2 SVGIG (reference sequence). The germline V and J ends were trimmed by 6 bases and 2 bases, with 14 bases remaining between them. The DNA of the CDR3 is TGTGCCTGCCCCCACGAGAGCACCTACGAGCAGTACTTC. Its translation is CACPHESTYEQYF.

J is TRBJ1-5 and V is TRBV7-9; D is ambiguous. Between the trimmed V and J ends, which lost 0 bases and 8 bases, there was a span of 8 bases. This CDR3 is 13 amino acids long. Germline lookup yields CDR1 SEHNR and CDR2 FQNEAQ (reference sequence). CDR3 nucleotides: TGTGCCAGCAGCTTAGCCGGGTCGGAGCCCCAGCATTTT. Amino acid sequence: CASSLAGSEPQHF. The full variable domain, completed using reference TRBV7-9 and TRBJ1-5, is DTGVSQNPRHKITKRGQNVTFRCDPISEHNRLYWYRQTLGQGPEFLTYFQNEAQLEKSRLLSDRFSAERPKGSFSTLEIQRTEQGDSAMYLCASSLAGSEPQHFGDGTRLSIL.

V is TRBV14 and J is TRBJ2-1, with a tentative D call TRBD2 (6 bases). The germline V gene encodes CDR1 SGHDN and CDR2 FVKESK. The CDR3 has 14 residues. V shed 0 bases and J shed 9 bases, with 12 bases lying between them. CDR3 bases: TGTGCCAGCAGCCAAGAAATGTCGGAGGGTGAGCAGTTCTTC. Its translation is CASSQEMSEGEQFF.

The chain uses TRBV5-5 and TRBJ2-3; 11 bases match TRBD2. Germline trimming cut 1 base from V and 0 bases from J; bases unmatched to any gene: 4. The CDR3 loop spans 17 amino acids. The germline V gene has CDR1 SGHKS and CDR2 YYEKEE (reference sequence). The CDR3 reads CASSLLRLAGSTDTQYF. CDR3 bases: TGTGCCAGCAGCTTGCTTAGACTAGCGGGGAGCACAGATACGCAGTATTTT.

The rearrangement links TRBV4-1 to TRBJ1-2, with D perhaps TRBD1 (6 bases). Germline V lookup: CDR1 MGHRA, CDR2 YSYEKL. V was shortened by 0 bases and J by 5 bases, with 22 bases between the two germline ends. The CDR3 is made up of 18 amino acids. As DNA, the CDR3 is TGCGCCAGCAGCCAAGATAAAGGTAGAGGGACATGGCGATATGGCTACACCTTC. This codes for CASSQDKGRGTWRYGYTF.

The table lists this clone with a count of one. The chain combines TRBV9 with TRBJ2-3; D is possibly TRBD1 (6 bases). CDR3 size: 16 residues. Germline CDR1 is SGDLS and CDR2 is YYNGEE. Trimming pared 6 bases from V and 0 bases from J, leaving 17 bases between. The CDR3 bases are TGTGCCAGCACCTTTCTCCCCCAGGGGAGCACAGATACGCAGTATTTT. Protein: CASTFLPQGSTDTQYF.

V and J are TRBV11-2 and TRBJ2-5; D is unclear. The germline gives CDR1 SGHAT, CDR2 FQNNGV. The CDR3 sequence is 15 residues long. Trimming took 1 base from V and 3 from J, leaving 12 bases between them. The CDR3 here is CASSLGKGGEETQYF. The CDR3 coding sequence is TGTGCCAGCAGCTTAGGAAAAGGCGGAGAAGAGACCCAGTACTTC.